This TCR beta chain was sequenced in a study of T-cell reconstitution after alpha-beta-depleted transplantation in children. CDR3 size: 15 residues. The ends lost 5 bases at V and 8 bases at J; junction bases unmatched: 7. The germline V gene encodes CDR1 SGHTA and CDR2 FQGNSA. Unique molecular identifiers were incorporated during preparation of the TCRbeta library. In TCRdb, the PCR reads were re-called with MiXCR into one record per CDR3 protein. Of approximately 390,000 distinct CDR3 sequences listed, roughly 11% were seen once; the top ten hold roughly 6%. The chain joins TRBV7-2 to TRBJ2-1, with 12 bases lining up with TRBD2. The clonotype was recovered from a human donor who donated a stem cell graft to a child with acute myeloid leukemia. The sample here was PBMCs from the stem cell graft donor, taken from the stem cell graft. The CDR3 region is CASSPRTSGNDEQFF. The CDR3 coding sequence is TGTGCCAGCAGCCCCCGGACTAGCGGGAACGATGAGCAGTTCTTC.